This entry is about one T cell receptor (beta chain). What it recognizes is unknown. TCRdb's copy holds only in-frame clones and misses some; the assay was immunoSEQ multiplex PCR. The sample lists about 30,000 clones, roughly 90% seen once, with around 1.2% in the top ten. Time point: newly diagnosed, previously untreated cHL patient sample. The authors purified CD4+ T cells from thawed PBMCs by magnetic negative selection. Investigators turned to newly diagnosed, untreated classical Hodgkin lymphoma PBMCs for comparison. The sample comes from a study of PD-1 blockade in classical Hodgkin lymphoma. Regarding the study as a whole: Factors driving the repertoire differences, possibly disease activity or prior therapy, remain undefined. Newly diagnosed patients had baseline TCR diversity that was reportedly lower than that of healthy donors.

The clonotype comes from a human donor with classical Hodgkin lymphoma. The sample was CD4+ T cells from blood.

Here the CDR3 reads CASSWQDPGANVLTF. In nucleotides, the CDR3 is TGTGCCAGCAGCTGGCAGGACCCTGGGGCCAACGTCCTGACTTTC. The V call is TRBV5-4, the J call TRBJ2-6; no clear D gene. V lost 3 bases and J 2 bases, leaving 9 bases between the germline ends. CDR3 length: 15 amino acids. Germline values: CDR1 SGHNT, CDR2 YYREEE (reference sequence).